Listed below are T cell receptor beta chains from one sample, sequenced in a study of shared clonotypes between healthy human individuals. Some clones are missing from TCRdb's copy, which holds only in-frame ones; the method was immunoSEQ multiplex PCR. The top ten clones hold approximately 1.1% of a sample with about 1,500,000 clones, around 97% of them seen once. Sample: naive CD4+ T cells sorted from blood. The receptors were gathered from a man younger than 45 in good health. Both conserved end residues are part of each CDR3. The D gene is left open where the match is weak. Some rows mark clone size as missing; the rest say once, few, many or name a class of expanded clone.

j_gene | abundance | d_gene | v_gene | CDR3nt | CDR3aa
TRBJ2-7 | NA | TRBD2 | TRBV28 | TGTGCCAGCAGGCCCAGGACTGCGGGAGCAAAATACGAGCAGTACTTC | CASRPRTAGAKYEQYF
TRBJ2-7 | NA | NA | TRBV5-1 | TGCGCCAGCAGCCCGGCGAATGAGGGATCCTACGAGCAGTACTTC | CASSPANEGSYEQYF
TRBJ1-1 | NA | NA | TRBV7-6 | TGTGCCAGCAGGAGGTCCAGAGGCACTGAAGCTTTCTTT | CASRRSRGTEAFF
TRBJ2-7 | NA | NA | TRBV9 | TGTGCCAGCAGCGTAGGGTGGGGCGCCCCCGAGCAGTACTTC | CASSVGWGAPEQYF
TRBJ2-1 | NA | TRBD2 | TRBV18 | TGTGCCAGCTCACCACTTCCCCGGACTAGCGGGAGTGACAATGAGCAGTTCTTC | CASSPLPRTSGSDNEQFF
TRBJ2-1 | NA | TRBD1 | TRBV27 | TGTGCCAGCAGTTTCCGCATGAGTCCGGACAGGGACAATGAGCAGTTCTTC | CASSFRMSPDRDNEQFF
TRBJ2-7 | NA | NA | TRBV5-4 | TGTGCCAGCAGCGGAAACTACGAGCAGTACTTC | CASSGNYEQYF
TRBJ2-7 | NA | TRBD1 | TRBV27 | TGTGCCAGCAGTTCCCCCCCCGACCGGGACAGGGTAACCCACGAGCAGTACTTC | CASSSPPDRDRVTHEQYF
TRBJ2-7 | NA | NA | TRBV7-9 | TGTGCCAGCAGCCCATTTTCAGGGGCTCCCTACGAGCAGTACTTC | CASSPFSGAPYEQYF
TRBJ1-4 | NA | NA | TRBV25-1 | TGTGCCAGCAGGATAACAGGGAGGAATGAAAAACTGTTTTTT | CASRITGRNEKLFF
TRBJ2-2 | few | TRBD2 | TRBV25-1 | TGTGCCAGCAGACTAGCGGGAGGCACCGGGGAGCTGTTTTTT | CASRLAGGTGELFF
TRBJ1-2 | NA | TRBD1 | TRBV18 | TGTGCCAGCTCACCGGGACAGCCTTATGGCTACACCTTC | CASSPGQPYGYTF
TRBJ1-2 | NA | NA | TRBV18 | TGTGCCAGCTCACCGACAGCTAACTATGGCTACACCTTC | CASSPTANYGYTF
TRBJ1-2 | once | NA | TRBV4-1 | TGCGCCAGCAGCCAAACCGGGGGCCACAGAACCCCCCTACGGTATGGCTACACCTTC | CASSQTGGHRTPLRYGYTF
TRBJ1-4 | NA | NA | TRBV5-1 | TGCGCCAGCAGGTCAGGGATGAATGAAAAACTGTTTTTT | CASRSGMNEKLFF
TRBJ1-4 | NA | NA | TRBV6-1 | TGTGCCAGCAGTGAACCCCCCACTAATGAAAAACTGTTTTTT | CASSEPPTNEKLFF
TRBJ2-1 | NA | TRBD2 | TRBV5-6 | TGTGCCAGCAGCTTGACATCCGGACTAGCGAATGAGCAGTTCTTC | CASSLTSGLANEQFF
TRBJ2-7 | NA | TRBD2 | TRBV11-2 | TGTGCCAGCAGCTTACCGGGTAGCGGGAGGTCCTACGAGCAGTACTTC | CASSLPGSGRSYEQYF
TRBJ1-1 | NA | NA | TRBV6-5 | TGTGCCAGCAGTTCCCGGATGAACACTGAAGCTTTCTTT | CASSSRMNTEAFF
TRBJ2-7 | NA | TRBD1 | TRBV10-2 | TGCGCCAGCAGGGGGACAGGTACCTACGAGCAGTACTTC | CASRGTGTYEQYF
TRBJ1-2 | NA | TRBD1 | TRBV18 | TGTGCCAGCACGCTTGGGACAGGGGATGCGAGCTATGGCTACACCTTC | CASTLGTGDASYGYTF
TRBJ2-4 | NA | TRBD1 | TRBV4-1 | TGCGCCAGCAGCCAGACGATACAGGGGCTGAACATTCAGTACTTC | CASSQTIQGLNIQYF
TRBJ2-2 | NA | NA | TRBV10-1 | TGCGCCAGCAAAGCACCGAACACCGGGGAGCTGTTTTTT | CASKAPNTGELFF
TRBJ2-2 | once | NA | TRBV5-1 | TGCGCCAGCAGCTTGGAAGGCGGGATGGGTACCGGGGAGCTGTTTTTT | CASSLEGGMGTGELFF
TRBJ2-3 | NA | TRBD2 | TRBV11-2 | TGTGCCAGCAGCGATATAGCGGGCGGAGATACGCAGTATTTT | CASSDIAGGDTQYF
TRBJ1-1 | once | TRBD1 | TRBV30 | TGTGCCTGGGCAACAGGGGAGGCTTTCTTT | CAWATGEAFF
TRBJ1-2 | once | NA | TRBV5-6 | TGTGCCAGCAGCTTGAGGGTACCCAACTATGGCTACACCTTC | CASSLRVPNYGYTF
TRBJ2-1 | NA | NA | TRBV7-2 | TGTGCCAGCAGCTTAGATGGTTACAATGAGCAGTTCTTC | CASSLDGYNEQFF
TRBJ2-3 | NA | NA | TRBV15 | TGTGCCACCAGCAGAGATCTGATAAGCGCAGATACGCAGTATTTT | CATSRDLISADTQYF
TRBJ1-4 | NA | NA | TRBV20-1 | TGCGGAGCCCGGGCCGAAAAACTGTTTTTT | CGARAEKLFF
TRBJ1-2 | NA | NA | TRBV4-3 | TGCGCCAGCTCCCGGGGGGGTCTGAACTATGGCTACACCTTC | CASSRGGLNYGYTF
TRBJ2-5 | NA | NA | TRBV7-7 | TGTGCTAGCAGCTCCACCGGGACACCCCAAGAGACCCAGTACTTC | CASSSTGTPQETQYF
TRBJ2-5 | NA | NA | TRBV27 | TGTGCCAGCAGTTGGGGCCGGTACCAAGAGACCCAGTACTTC | CASSWGRYQETQYF
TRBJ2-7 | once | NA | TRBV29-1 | TGCAGCGTTCACAGGGGAGGGAACGAGCAGTACTTC | CSVHRGGNEQYF
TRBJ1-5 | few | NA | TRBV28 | TGTGCCAGCAGCACGCCTCCGGGCCACAATCAGCCCCAGCATTTT | CASSTPPGHNQPQHF
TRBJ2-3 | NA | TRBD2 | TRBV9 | TGTGCCAGCAGCTTCCTAGCGGGAGCTACAGATACGCAGTATTTT | CASSFLAGATDTQYF
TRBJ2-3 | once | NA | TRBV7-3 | TGTGCCAGCAGCTTGGAGGGGGGTAGCGGCACAGATACGCAGTATTTT | CASSLEGGSGTDTQYF
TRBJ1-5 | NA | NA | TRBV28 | TGTGCCAGTATAGACAGTTATAGCAATCAGCCCCAGCATTTT | CASIDSYSNQPQHF